The clone carrying this TCR beta chain appeared a few times. The antigen is undetermined. These data originate in a study of T cells in Graves' hyperthyroidism and ophthalmopathy. Study-level background: Peripheral blood was taken when the disease was first diagnosed, before any treatment began. Study-level points and caveats: Prediction of ophthalmopathy progression came a median approximately 6.5 months pre-onset.

V lost 10 bases to trimming and J lost 3 bases, with 16 bases between them. This CDR3 comprises 14 residues. Germline lookup yields CDR1 MNHNS and CDR2 SASEGT. Using RNA transcripts as the source, TCR beta CDR3 regions were amplified. The HTBI primer set was used in a first-round RT-PCR of the TCR CDR3. TCRdb reprocessed the multiplex PCR reads via MiXCR and lists one record per CDR3 protein. The sample includes 730,000 or so distinct CDR3 sequences, over 15% of them seen just once. Lactation, pregnancy, other autoimmune disease or uncontrolled infection excluded patients. Thyroid ultrasound, orbital computed tomography, clinical symptoms, and serum thyroxine and TRAb underpinned diagnoses.

This clonotype was obtained from a woman aged 45-60 years with Graves' hyperthyroidism that later progressed to Graves' ophthalmopathy. The genes are TRBV6-1 and TRBJ1-5, with D uncertain. Material: blood. The CDR3 region has the DNA TGTGCCAACAGCCGGACGGTCTACAATCAGCCCCAGCATTTT. Protein: CANSRTVYNQPQHF.